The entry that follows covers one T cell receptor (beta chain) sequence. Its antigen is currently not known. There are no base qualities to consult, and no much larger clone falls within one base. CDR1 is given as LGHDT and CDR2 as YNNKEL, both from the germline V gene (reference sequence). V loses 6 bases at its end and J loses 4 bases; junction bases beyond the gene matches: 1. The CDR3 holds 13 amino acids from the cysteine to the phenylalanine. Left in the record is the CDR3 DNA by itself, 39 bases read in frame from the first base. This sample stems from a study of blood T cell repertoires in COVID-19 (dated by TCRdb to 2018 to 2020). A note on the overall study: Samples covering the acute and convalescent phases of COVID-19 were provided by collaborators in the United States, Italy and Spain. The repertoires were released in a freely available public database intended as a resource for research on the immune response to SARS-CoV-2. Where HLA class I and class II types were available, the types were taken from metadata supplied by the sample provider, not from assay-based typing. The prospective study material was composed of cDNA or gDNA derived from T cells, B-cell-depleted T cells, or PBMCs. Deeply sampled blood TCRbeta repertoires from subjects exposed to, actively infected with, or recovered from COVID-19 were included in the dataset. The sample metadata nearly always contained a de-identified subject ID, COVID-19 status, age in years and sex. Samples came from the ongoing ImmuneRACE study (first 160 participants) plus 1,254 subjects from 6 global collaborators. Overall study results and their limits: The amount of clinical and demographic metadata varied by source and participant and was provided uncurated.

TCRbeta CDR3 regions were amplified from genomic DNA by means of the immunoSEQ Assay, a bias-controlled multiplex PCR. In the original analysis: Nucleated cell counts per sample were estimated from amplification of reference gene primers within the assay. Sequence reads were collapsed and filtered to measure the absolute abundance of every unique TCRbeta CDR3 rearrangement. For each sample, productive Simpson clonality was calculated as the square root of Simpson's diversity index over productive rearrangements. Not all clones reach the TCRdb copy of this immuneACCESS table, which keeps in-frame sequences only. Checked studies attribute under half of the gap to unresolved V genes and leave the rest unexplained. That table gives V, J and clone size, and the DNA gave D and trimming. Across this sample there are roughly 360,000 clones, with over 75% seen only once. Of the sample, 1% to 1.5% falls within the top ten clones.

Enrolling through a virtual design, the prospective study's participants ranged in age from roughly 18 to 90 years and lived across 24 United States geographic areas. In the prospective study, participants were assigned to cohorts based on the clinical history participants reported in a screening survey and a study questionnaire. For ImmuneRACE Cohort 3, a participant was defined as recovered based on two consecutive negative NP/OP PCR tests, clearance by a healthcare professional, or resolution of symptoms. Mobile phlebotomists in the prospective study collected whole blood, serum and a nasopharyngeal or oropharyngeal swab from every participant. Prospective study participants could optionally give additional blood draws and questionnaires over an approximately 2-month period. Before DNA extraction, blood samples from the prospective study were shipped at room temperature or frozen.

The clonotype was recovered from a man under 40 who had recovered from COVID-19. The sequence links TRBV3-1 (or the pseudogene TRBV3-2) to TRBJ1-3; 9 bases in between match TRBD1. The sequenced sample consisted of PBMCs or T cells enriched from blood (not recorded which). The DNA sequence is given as TGTGCCAGCAGGACAGGGGGAGGAAACACCATATATTTT. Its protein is CASRTGGGNTIYF.